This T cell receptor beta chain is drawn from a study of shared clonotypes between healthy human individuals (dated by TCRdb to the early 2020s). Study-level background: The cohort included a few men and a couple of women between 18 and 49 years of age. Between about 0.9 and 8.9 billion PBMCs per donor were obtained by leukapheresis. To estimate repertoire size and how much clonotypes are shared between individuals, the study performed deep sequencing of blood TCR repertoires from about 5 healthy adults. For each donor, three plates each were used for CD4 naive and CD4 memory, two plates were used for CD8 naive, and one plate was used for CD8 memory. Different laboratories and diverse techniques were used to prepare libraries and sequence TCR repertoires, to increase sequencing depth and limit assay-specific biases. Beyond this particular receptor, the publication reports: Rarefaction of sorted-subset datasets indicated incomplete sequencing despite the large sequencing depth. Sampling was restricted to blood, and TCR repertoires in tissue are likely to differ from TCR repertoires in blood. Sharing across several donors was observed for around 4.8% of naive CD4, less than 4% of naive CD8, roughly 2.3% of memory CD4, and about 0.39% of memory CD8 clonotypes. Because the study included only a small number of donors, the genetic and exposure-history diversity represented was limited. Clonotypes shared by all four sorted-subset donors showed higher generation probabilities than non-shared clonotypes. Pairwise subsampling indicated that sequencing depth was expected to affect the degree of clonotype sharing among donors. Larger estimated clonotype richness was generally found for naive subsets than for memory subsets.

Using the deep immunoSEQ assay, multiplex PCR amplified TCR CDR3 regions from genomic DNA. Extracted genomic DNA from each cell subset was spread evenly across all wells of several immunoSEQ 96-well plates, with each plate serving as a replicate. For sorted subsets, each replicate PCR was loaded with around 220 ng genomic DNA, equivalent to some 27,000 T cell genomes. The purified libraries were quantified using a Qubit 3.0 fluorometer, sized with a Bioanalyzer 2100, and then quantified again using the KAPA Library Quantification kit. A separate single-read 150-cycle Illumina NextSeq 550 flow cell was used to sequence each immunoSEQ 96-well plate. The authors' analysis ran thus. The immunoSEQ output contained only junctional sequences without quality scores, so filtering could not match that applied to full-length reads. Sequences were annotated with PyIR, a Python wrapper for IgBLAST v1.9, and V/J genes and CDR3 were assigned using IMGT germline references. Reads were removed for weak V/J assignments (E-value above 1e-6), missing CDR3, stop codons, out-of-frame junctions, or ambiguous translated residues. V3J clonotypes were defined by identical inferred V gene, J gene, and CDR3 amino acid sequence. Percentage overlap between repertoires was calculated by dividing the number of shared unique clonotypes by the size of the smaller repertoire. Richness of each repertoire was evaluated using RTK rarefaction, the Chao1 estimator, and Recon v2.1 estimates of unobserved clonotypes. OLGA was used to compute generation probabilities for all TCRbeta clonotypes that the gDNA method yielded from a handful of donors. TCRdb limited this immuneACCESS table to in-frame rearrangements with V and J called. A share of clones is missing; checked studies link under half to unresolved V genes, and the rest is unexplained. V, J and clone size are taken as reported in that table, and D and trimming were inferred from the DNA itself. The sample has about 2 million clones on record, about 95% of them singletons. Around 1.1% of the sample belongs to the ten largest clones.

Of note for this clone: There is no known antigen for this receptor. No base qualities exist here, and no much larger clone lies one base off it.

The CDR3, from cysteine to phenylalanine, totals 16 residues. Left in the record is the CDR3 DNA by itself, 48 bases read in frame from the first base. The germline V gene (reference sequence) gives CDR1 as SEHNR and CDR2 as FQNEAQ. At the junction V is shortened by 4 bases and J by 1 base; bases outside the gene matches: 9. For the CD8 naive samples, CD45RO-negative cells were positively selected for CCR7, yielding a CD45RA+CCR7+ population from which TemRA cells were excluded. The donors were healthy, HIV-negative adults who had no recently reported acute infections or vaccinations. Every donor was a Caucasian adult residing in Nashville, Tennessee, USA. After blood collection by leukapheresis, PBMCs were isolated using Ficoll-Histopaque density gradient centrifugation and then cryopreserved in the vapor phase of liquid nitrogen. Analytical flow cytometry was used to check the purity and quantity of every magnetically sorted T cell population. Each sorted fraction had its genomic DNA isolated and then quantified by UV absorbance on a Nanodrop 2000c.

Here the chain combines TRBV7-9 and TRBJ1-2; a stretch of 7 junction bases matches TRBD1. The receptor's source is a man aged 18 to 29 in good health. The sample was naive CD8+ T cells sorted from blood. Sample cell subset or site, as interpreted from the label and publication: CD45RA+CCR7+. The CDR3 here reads CASSSEGTAFNYGYTF. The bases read TGTGCCAGCAGCTCAGAAGGGACAGCCTTTAACTATGGCTACACCTTC.